A single sample gave rise to the 5 T cell receptor beta chains below, sequenced in a study of early T cells in non-severe SARS-CoV-2 infection. One entry per CDR3 protein, called by TCRdb with MiXCR from the 5' RACE reads. The sample holds 110,000 or so distinct CDR3 sequences, around an eighth seen once. The sample taken for sequencing was whole blood. All receptors come from an adult who was a healthcare worker with PCR-confirmed SARS-CoV-2 infection or an uninfected control (not recorded which).

The rearrangement links TRBV7-9 to TRBJ1-6; the D is unclear. The CDR3 has 17 residues. CDR1 is SEHNR and CDR2 is FQNEAQ in the germline V gene (reference sequence). V dropped 2 bases and J dropped 7 bases, with 18 bases sitting between them. DNA of the CDR3: TGTGCCAGCAGCTTATGGCGCCAGCCGGAGTCGAATTCACCCCTCCACTTT. It codes for CASSLWRQPESNSPLHF.

The chain couples TRBV7-9 to TRBJ2-1; D tentatively fits TRBD1 or TRBD2 (5 bases each). Germline V gene sequence: CDR1 SEHNR, CDR2 FQNEAQ (reference sequence). V was shortened by 1 base and J by 4 bases, with 17 bases between the two germline ends. CDR3 length equals 17 residues. The DNA for the CDR3 is TGTGCCAGCAGCTTAGAAGGGGCGGCGGGCCAATACAATGAGCAGTTCTTC. Protein sequence: CASSLEGAAGQYNEQFF.

This clonotype was counted only a few times. The chain carries TRBV5-1 and TRBJ2-3; D is undetermined. In germline, CDR1 is SGHRS, CDR2 YFSETQ. With 4 bases removed from V and 4 bases from J, the gap between germline ends came to 13 bases. The CDR3 is 14 amino acids. The CDR3 region has the DNA TGCGCCAGCAGCCGCCCGTCTCCGGCAGATACGCAGTATTTT. It is translated as CASSRPSPADTQYF.

The table lists this clonotype with a few counts. The chain employs TRBV20-1 and TRBJ2-7, with a weak D call TRBD1 (6 bases). Germline-derived CDR1 and CDR2 are DFQATT and SNEGSKA (reference sequence). V gave up 4 bases and J gave up 3 bases, with 13 bases separating them. The CDR3 has 13 residues. In DNA form, the CDR3 reads TGCAGTGCTACCCCAGGGGCCGACTACGAGCAGTACTTC. Its translation: CSATPGADYEQYF.

This clonotype was observed a handful of times. The chain uses TRBV2 and TRBJ2-7; D is possibly TRBD1 (6 bases). Germline V gene data show CDR1 as SNHLY and CDR2 as FYNNEI. Trimming removed 2 bases at V and 5 bases at J, with 16 bases between. The CDR3 sequence is 15 residues long. CDR3 in DNA: TGTGCCAGCAGTGAACTCAGGGGCCAACTTGACGAGCAGTACTTC. This sequence encodes CASSELRGQLDEQYF.